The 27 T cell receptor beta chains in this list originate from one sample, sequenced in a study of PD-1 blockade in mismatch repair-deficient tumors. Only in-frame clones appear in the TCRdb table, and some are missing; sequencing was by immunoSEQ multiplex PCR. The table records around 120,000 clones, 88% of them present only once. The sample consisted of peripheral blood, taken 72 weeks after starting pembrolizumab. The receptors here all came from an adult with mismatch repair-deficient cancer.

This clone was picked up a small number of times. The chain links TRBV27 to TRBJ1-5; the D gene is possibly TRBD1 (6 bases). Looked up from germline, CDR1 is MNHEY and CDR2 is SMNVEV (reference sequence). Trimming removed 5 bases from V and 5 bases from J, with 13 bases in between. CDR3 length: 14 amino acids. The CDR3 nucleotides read TGTGCCAGCAGTCGTTCAGGGGTTTATCAGCCCCAGCATTTT. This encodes CASSRSGVYQPQHF.

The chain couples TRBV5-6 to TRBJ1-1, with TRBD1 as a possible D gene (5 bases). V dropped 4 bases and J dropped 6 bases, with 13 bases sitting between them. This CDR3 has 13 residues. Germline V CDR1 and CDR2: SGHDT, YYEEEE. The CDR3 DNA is TGTGCCAGCAGCCAGGGACGGATCTCTGAAGCTTTCTTT. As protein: CASSQGRISEAFF.

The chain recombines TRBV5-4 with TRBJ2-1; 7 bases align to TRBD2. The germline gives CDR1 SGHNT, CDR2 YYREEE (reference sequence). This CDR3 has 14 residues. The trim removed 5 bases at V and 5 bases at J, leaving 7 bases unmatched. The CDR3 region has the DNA TGTGCCAGCAGAGGGGCGGGAGCGAACAATGAGCAGTTCTTC. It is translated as CASRGAGANNEQFF.

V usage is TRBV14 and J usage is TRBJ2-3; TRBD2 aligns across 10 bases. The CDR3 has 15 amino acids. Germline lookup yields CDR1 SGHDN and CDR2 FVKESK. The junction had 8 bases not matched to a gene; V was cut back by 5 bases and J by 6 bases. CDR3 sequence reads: CASSSKREGLDTQYF. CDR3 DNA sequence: TGTGCCAGCAGCTCCAAGCGGGAGGGCTTGGATACGCAGTATTTT.

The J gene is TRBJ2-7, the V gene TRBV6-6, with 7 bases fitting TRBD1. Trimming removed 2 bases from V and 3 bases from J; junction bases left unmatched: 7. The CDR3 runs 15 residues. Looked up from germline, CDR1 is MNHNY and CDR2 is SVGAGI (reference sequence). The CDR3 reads CASSYGVRQGYEQYF. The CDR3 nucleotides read TGTGCCAGCAGTTACGGGGTCCGACAGGGCTACGAGCAGTACTTC.

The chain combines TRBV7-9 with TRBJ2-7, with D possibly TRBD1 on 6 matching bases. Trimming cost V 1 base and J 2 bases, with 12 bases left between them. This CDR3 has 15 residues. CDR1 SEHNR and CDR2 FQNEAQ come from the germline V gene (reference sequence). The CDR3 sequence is CASSLDFGQTYEQYF. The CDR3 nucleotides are TGTGCCAGCAGCTTAGACTTCGGACAGACCTACGAGCAGTACTTC.

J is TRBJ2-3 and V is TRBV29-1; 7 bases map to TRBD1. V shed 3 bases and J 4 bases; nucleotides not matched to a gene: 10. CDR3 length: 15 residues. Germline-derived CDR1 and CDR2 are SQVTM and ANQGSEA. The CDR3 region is CSVDRETGSPDTQYF. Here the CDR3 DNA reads TGCAGCGTTGATCGAGAGACAGGGTCCCCAGATACGCAGTATTTT.

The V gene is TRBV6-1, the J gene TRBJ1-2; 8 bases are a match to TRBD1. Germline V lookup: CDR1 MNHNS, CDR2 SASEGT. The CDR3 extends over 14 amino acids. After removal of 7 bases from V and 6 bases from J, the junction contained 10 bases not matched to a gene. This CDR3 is CASTQGAGGDGYTF. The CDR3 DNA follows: TGTGCCAGCACCCAGGGGGCAGGGGGTGATGGCTACACCTTC.

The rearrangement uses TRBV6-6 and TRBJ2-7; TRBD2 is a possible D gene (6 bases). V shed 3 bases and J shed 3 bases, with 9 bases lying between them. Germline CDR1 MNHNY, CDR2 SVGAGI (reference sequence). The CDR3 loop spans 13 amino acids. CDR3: CASSYRLDYEQYF. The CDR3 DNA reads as TGTGCCAGCAGTTATCGACTAGACTACGAGCAGTACTTC.

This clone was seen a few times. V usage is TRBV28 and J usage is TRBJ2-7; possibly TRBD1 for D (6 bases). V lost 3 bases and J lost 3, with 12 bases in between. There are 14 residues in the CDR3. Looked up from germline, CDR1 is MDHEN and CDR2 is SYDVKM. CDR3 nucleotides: TGTGCCAGCAGTTTCCCAGGGGACGTCTACGAGCAGTACTTC. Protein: CASSFPGDVYEQYF.

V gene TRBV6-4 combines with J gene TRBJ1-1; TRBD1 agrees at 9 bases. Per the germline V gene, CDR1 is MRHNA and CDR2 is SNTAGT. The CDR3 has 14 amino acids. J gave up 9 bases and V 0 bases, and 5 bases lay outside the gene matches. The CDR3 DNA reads TGTGCCAGCAGTGACTCGTCGGGACAGGGTAAAGCTTTCTTT. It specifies CASSDSSGQGKAFF.

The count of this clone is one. CDR3 DNA sequence: TGCGCCAGCAGCCCGGGAACAGGGGGACAAGAGACCCAGTACTTC. Amino acid sequence: CASSPGTGGQETQYF. The V gene is TRBV5-1, the J gene TRBJ2-5, with TRBD1 matching over 8 bases. CDR3 length equals 15 residues. Germline trimming cut 4 bases from V and 2 bases from J; bases unmatched to any gene: 7. Looked up from germline, CDR1 is SGHRS and CDR2 is YFSETQ.

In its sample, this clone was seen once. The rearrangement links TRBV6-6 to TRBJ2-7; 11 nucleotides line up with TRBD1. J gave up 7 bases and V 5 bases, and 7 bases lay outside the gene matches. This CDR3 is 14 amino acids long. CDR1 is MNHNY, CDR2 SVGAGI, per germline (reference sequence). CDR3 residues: CASSAGTGGQEQYF. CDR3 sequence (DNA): TGTGCCAGCAGTGCCGGGACAGGGGGTCAGGAGCAGTACTTC.

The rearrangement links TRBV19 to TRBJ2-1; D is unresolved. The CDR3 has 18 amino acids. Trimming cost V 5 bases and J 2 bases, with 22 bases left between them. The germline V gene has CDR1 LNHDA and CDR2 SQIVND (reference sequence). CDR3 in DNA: TGTGCCAGTAGTCCCGGTGCGTGGCTGCCGGCAACCTACAATGAGCAGTTCTTC. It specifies CASSPGAWLPATYNEQFF.

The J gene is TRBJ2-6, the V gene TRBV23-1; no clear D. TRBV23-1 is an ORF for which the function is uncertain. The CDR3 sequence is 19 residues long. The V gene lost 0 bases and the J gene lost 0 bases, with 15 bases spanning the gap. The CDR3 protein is CASSQSRFGRNSGANVLTF. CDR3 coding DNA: TGCGCCAGCAGTCAATCGAGATTTGGGCGCAACTCTGGGGCCAACGTCCTGACTTTC.

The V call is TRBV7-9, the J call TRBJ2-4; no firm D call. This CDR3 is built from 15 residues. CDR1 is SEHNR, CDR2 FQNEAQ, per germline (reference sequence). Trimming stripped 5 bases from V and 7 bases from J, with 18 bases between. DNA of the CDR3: TGTGCCAGCAGCCCCCGCTATGAAAGTCAGAACATTCAGTACTTC. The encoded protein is CASSPRYESQNIQYF.

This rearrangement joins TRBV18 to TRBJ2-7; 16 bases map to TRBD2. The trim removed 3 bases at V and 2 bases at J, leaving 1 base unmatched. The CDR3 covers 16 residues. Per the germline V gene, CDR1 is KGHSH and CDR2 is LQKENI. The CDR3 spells CASSPGTSGRAYEQYF. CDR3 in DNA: TGTGCCAGCTCACCCGGGACTAGCGGGAGGGCCTACGAGCAGTACTTC.

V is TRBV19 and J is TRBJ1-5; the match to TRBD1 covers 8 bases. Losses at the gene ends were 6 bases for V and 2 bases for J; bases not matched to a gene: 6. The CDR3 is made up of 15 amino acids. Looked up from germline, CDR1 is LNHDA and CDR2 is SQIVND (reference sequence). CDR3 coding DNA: TGTGCCAGTAGAAGTGGACAGGGAGGCAATCAGCCCCAGCATTTT. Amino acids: CASRSGQGGNQPQHF.

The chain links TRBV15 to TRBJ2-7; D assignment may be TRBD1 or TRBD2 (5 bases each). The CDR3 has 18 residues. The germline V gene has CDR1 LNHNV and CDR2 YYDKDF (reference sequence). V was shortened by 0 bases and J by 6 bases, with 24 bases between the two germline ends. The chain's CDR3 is CATSRDMARGKESGEQYF. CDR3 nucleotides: TGTGCCACCAGCAGAGATATGGCGAGGGGAAAAGAATCCGGCGAGCAGTACTTC. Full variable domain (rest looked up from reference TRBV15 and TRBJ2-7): DAMVIQNPRYQVTQFGKPVTLSCSQTLNHNVMYWYQQKSSQAPKLLFHYYDKDFNNEADTPDNFQSRRPNTSFCFLDIRSPGLGDTAMYLCATSRDMARGKESGEQYFGPGTRLTVT.

The CDR3 protein is CASSPYLNTEAFF. The CDR3 bases are TGTGCCAGCAGCCCGTACTTGAACACTGAAGCTTTCTTT. The genes are TRBV7-2 and TRBJ1-1; no reliable D call. Germline CDR1 is SGHTA and CDR2 is FQGNSA. The V and J ends lost 5 bases and 0 bases respectively, with 7 bases between them. The CDR3 totals 13 residues.

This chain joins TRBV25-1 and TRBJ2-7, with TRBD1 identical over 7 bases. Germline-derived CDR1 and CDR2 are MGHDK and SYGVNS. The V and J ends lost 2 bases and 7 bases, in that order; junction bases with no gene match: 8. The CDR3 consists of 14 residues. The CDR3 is CASSEATGPGEQYF. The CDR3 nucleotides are TGTGCCAGCAGTGAAGCGACAGGGCCGGGGGAGCAGTACTTC.

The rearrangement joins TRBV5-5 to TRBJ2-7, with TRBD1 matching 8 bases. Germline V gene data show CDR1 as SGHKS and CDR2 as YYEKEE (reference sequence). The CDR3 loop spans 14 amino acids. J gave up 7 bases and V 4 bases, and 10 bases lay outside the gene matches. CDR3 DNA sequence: TGTGCCAGCAGCCCTGCTCAGGGGGCGCGGGAGCAGTACTTC. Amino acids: CASSPAQGAREQYF.

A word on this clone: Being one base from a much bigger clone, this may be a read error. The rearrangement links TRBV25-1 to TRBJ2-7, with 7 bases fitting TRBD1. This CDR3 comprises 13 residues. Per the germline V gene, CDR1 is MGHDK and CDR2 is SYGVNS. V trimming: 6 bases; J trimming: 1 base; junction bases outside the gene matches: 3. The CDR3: CASRGQESYEQYF. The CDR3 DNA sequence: TGTGCCAGCAGAGGACAGGAATCCTACGAGCAGTACTTC.

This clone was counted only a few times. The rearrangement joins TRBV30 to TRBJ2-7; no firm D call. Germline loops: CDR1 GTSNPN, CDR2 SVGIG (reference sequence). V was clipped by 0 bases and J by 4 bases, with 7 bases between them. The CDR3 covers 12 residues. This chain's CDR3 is CAWSVRHYEQYF. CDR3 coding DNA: TGTGCCTGGAGTGTTCGGCATTACGAGCAGTACTTC.

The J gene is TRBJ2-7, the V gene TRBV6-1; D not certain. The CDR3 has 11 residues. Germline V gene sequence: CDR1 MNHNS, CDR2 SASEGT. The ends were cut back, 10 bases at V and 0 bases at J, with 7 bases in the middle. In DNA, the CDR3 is TGTGCCACTCTCTCCTCCTACGAGCAGTACTTC. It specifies CATLSSYEQYF.

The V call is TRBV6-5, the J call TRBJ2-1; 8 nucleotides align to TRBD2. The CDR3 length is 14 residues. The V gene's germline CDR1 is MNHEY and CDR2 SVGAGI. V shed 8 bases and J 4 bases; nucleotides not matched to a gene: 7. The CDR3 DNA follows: TGTGCCAGCGCCCCCGGGAGGGTATACAATGAGCAGTTCTTC. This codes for CASAPGRVYNEQFF.

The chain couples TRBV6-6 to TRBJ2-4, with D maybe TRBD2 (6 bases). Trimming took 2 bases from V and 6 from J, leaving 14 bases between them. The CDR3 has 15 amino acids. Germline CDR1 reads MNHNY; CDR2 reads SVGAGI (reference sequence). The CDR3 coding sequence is TGTGCCAGCAGTTACGGAGGGGCGCGGGGAAACATTCAGTACTTC. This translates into CASSYGGARGNIQYF.